The 18 T cell receptor beta chains listed next were all sequenced from one sample in a study of Graves' ophthalmopathy and Graves' hyperthyroidism. Amplification of the TCR beta CDR3 regions used RNA transcripts (as template). An initial RT-PCR round employing HTBI primers preceded a second-round multiplex PCR. One entry per CDR3 protein, called by TCRdb with MiXCR from the multiplex PCR reads. The repertoire consists of 900,000 to 1,200,000 distinct CDR3 sequences, with 35% to 40% occurring once and the leading ten covering roughly 11%. Sequencing used peripheral blood or thyroid tissue (not recorded which). The receptors were gathered from an adult man with Graves' hyperthyroidism.

This clonotype showed up just a few times. The rearrangement uses TRBV5-8 and TRBJ1-4, with D possibly matching TRBD1 (6 bases). Germline V lookup: CDR1 SGHTS, CDR2 YDEGEE. This CDR3 comprises 13 residues. Trimming pared 1 base from V and 7 bases from J, leaving 8 bases between. The CDR3 region is CASSLYRAEKLFF. The CDR3 DNA reads TGTGCCAGCAGCTTGTACAGGGCTGAAAAACTGTTTTTT. The full variable domain, with the rest looked up from reference TRBV5-8 and TRBJ1-4, is EAGVTQSPTHLIKTRGQQATLRCSPISGHTSVYWYQQALGLGLQFLLWYDEGEERNRGNFPPRFSGRQFPNYSSELNVNALELEDSALYLCASSLYRAEKLFFGSGTQLSVL.

Only a few counts were recorded for this clonotype. The rearrangement joins TRBV7-9 to TRBJ1-1; a weak D match, TRBD1 (5 bases). This CDR3 contains 13 residues. V dropped 2 bases and J dropped 7 bases, with 11 bases sitting between them. Germline CDR1 and CDR2: SEHNR and FQNEAQ (reference sequence). The CDR3 loop reads CASSLSLTGEAFF. In DNA, the CDR3 is TGTGCCAGCAGCTTAAGCCTAACAGGTGAAGCTTTCTTT.

A remark on this clonotype: Just one base apart from a much larger clone, this may be a read error. The V call is TRBV5-1, the J call TRBJ1-2; D is undetermined. The germline CDR1 and CDR2 sequences are SGHRS and YFSETQ. This CDR3 comprises 15 residues. V was clipped by 6 bases and J by 5 bases, with 20 bases between them. The CDR3 protein is CASTPGPGGEYGYTF. In DNA, the CDR3 is TGCGCCAGCACCCCCGGGCCCGGAGGTGAGTATGGCTACACCTTC.

This clonotype came up a few times. The final CDR3 position lacks the conserved phenylalanine or tryptophan, pointing to a likely read error. This chain links TRBV11-2 with TRBJ2-7; 9 bases fit TRBD1. CDR3 length: 14 residues. Germline values: CDR1 SGHAT, CDR2 FQNNGV. The V and J ends lost 5 bases and 5 bases, in that order; junction bases with no gene match: 7. CDR3 region: CASSPGTGSNEQYL. In DNA form, the CDR3 reads TGTGCCAGCAGCCCCGGGACAGGGTCCAACGAGCAGTACCTC.

This rearrangement joins TRBV25-1 to TRBJ2-5; 12 nucleotides line up with TRBD2. Germline V gene data show CDR1 as MGHDK and CDR2 as SYGVNS. The CDR3 loop spans 15 amino acids. Trimming at V came to 3 bases and at J to 4 bases, leaving 3 bases not matched to a gene. In DNA form, the CDR3 reads TGTGCCAGCAGTGACCCGGGACTAGCGGGAGAGACCCAGTACTTC. It specifies CASSDPGLAGETQYF.

The rearrangement links TRBV7-2 to TRBJ2-7; 8 bases are shared with TRBD1. This CDR3 contains 14 residues. Per germline, CDR1 SGHTA and CDR2 FQGNSA. The CDR3 here is CAYPGDRGGYEQYF. The DNA for the CDR3 is TGTGCTTACCCCGGAGACAGGGGAGGATACGAGCAGTACTTC.

This clonotype has more than one count but fewer than ten. This chain connects TRBV10-3 to TRBJ2-7; 9 bases fit TRBD1. This CDR3 has 13 amino acids. The J segment lost 5 bases and the V segment lost 8 bases, leaving 7 bases of the junction unmatched. In germline, CDR1 is ENHRY, CDR2 SYGVKD. CDR3 sequence reads: CAIQGQGRDEQYF. In nucleotides, the CDR3 is TGTGCCATCCAGGGACAGGGACGCGACGAGCAGTACTTC.

The chain joins TRBV19 to TRBJ2-7; D is perhaps TRBD2 (5 bases). V lost 3 bases, J lost 3 bases, and 15 bases lay in between. This CDR3 is 15 amino acids long. In germline, CDR1 is LNHDA, CDR2 SQIVND (reference sequence). CDR3 sequence: CASSIRGALIYEQYF. The CDR3 DNA is TGTGCCAGTAGTATCCGGGGAGCCCTCATCTACGAGCAGTACTTC.

This clonotype has just a few counts. CDR3 DNA: TGCAGTGCTAGAGATCCAGGGGGGACGGGATCTATGTATGGCTACACCTTC. It codes for CSARDPGGTGSMYGYTF. The chain recombines TRBV20-1 with TRBJ1-2; TRBD1 agrees at 7 bases. Germline loops: CDR1 DFQATT, CDR2 SNEGSKA (reference sequence). The trim removed 0 bases at V and 5 bases at J, leaving 15 bases unmatched. The CDR3 sequence is 17 residues long.

V usage is TRBV20-1 and J usage is TRBJ2-5, with 8 bases aligning to TRBD1. This CDR3 has 15 amino acids. The V segment lost 3 bases and the J segment 5 bases; nucleotides outside the gene matches: 11. Looked up from germline, CDR1 is DFQATT and CDR2 is SNEGSKA (reference sequence). The CDR3 DNA reads TGCAGTGCTAGGCCTCAGGGGGCGCTTAAGGAGACCCAGTACTTC. Its translation: CSARPQGALKETQYF.

The CDR3 reads CSVVGGEIEPNYGYTF. CDR3 in DNA: TGCAGCGTTGTCGGGGGGGAAATCGAACCCAACTATGGCTACACCTTC. The rearrangement joins TRBV29-1 to TRBJ1-2; TRBD1 is a possible D gene (5 bases). The CDR3 covers 16 residues. V was clipped by 4 bases and J by 2 bases, with 20 bases between them. Germline V gene sequence: CDR1 SQVTM, CDR2 ANQGSEA.

Comment on this clonotype: This may be a read error, as it is one base from a much larger clone. The CDR3 region has the DNA TGTGCCAGCAGCTTAAAGGGTGGTACGGGGCCGTACACCGGGGAGCTGTTTTTT. It specifies CASSLKGGTGPYTGELFF. V is TRBV7-3 and J is TRBJ2-2; D assignment may be TRBD1 or TRBD2 (5 bases each). Trimming shortened V by 1 base and J by 3 bases, and 18 bases separated the two germline ends. Looked up from germline, CDR1 is SGHTA and CDR2 is FQGTGA. The CDR3 loop spans 18 amino acids. Full variable domain (outside the CDR3, taken from reference TRBV7-3 and TRBJ2-2): GAGVSQTPSNKVTEKGKYVELRCDPISGHTALYWYRQSLGQGPEFLIYFQGTGAADDSGLPNDRFFAVRPEGSVSTLKIQRTERGDSAVYLCASSLKGGTGPYTGELFFGEGSRLTVL.

This chain joins TRBV2 and TRBJ1-4; 11 bases agree with TRBD1. J was trimmed by 10 bases and V by 5 bases; bases with no gene match: 21. CDR1 and CDR2 (germline): SNHLY, FYNNEI. CDR3 length: 19 amino acids. CDR3 residues: CASSRGTGGRLKGGLKLFF. In DNA form, the CDR3 reads TGTGCCAGCAGTCGAGGGACAGGGGGTCGATTGAAGGGAGGTTTAAAACTGTTTTTT.

In this sample, this clonotype turned up many times. This chain uses TRBV24-1 with TRBJ2-5; 7 bases agree with TRBD1. CDR3 length: 14 residues. V gave up 4 bases and J gave up 7 bases; unmatched junction bases: 8. The V gene's germline CDR1 is KGHDR and CDR2 SFDVKD. In DNA, the CDR3 is TGTGCCACCAGTGACCCGGGACAGAAAGGGACCCAGTACTTC. It is translated as CATSDPGQKGTQYF.

The chain is built from TRBV9 and TRBJ2-5; D is perhaps TRBD1 or TRBD2 (5 bases each). CDR1 SGDLS and CDR2 YYNGEE come from the germline V gene. This CDR3 comprises 14 residues. V gave up 5 bases and J gave up 2 bases, with 13 bases separating them. This chain's CDR3 is CASSRGELQETQYF. CDR3 bases: TGTGCCAGCAGTCGAGGGGAGCTACAAGAGACCCAGTACTTC. Full variable domain (outside the CDR3, taken from reference TRBV9 and TRBJ2-5): DSGVTQTPKHLITATGQRVTLRCSPRSGDLSVYWYQQSLDQGLQFLIQYYNGEERAKGNILERFSAQQFPDLHSELNLSSLELGDSALYFCASSRGELQETQYFGPGTRLLVL.

This clonotype was recorded many times. The chain is built from TRBV7-2 and TRBJ2-7, with TRBD1 matching over 9 bases. After removal of 4 bases from V and 5 bases from J, the junction contained 3 bases not matched to a gene. CDR1 and CDR2 from the germline V gene are SGHTA and FQGNSA. The CDR3 spans 13 residues. CDR3 DNA: TGTGCCAGCAGCTCCCGGACAGGGGACGAGCAGTACTTC. Its translation: CASSSRTGDEQYF.

The CDR3 region has the DNA TGTGCCAGCAGCTTTTCTGTCGGGACTCAAGAGACCCAGTACTTC. It encodes CASSFSVGTQETQYF. V gene TRBV7-9 combines with J gene TRBJ2-5, with TRBD2 as a possible D gene (6 bases). V was cut by 3 bases and J by 2 bases, with 13 bases left in between. The CDR3 consists of 15 residues. Germline V gene lookup returns CDR1 SEHNR and CDR2 FQNEAQ (reference sequence).

A single count supports this clonotype. J is TRBJ1-1 and V is TRBV25-1; the D is unclear. Looked up from germline, CDR1 is MGHDK and CDR2 is SYGVNS. This CDR3 is 10 amino acids long. The CDR3 DNA reads TGTGCTACAGTGAACACTGAAGCTTTCTTT. This sequence encodes CATVNTEAFF.